This T cell receptor beta chain is drawn from a study of T-cell memory formation after mild COVID-19. From germline, CDR1 is LGHNA and CDR2 YSLEER. The CDR3 consists of 14 residues. V was shortened by 1 base and J by 3 bases, with 4 bases between the two germline ends. Notes on the study in general: Shrinking CD4+ clones were chiefly CM and EM; CD8+ ones were chiefly EMRA.

This clonotype was detected ten times or more. Its antigen is not known. TCRdb passed the 5' RACE reads through MiXCR, listing each CDR3 protein once. The sample records 310,000 or so distinct CDR3 sequences, more than 15% being singletons. The TCR was taken from a man younger than 30 who had mild COVID-19 (a few samples of this study predate the infection). Cell type and time point are not known. The chain has TRBV4-3 and TRBJ2-6; D unclear. The sequencing sample was made of PBMCs or a T cell subset sorted from them (not recorded which). The CDR3 DNA reads TGCGCCAGCAGCCAAGGGGATGGGGCCAACGTCCTGACTTTC. This gives the protein CASSQGDGANVLTF.